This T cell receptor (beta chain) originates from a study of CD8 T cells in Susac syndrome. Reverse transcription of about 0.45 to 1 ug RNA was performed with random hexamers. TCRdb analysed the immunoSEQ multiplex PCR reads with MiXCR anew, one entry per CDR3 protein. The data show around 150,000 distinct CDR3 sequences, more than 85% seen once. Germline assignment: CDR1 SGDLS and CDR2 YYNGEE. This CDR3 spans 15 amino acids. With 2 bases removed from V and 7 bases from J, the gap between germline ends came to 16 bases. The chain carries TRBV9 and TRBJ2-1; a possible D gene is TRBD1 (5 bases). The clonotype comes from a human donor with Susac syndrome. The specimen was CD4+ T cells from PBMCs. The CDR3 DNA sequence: TGTGCCAGCAGCGTTGGACACCCCCAGACGAATGAGCAGTTCTTC. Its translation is CASSVGHPQTNEQFF.